A selection of T cell receptor beta chains follows, all from one sample in a study of shared clonotypes between healthy human individuals. Generated by immunoSEQ multiplex PCR, the TCRdb table keeps only in-frame clones and is missing some. Of about a million clones in the sample, 70% to 80% were seen once. Sequencing was carried out using memory CD4+ T cells from PBMCs. These receptors were taken from a man younger than 35 in good health. Some clones in this sample may be carry-over from other donors' samples. CDR3s include the opening cysteine and the closing phenylalanine or tryptophan. Fields, in order: J gene, clone size, V gene, D gene, CDR3 DNA, CDR3 protein. A D gene is named only where the DNA matches it firmly. The listing skips clone size in some rows; elsewhere it reads once, few, many or a size class.

TRBJ1-2,-,TRBV30,-,TGTGCCTGGAGGGGACCTAACTATGGCTACACCTTC,CAWRGPNYGYTF
TRBJ2-1,-,TRBV9,TRBD2,TGTGCCAGCAGCGTAGCCCCGACTAGCGGAGCCTACAATGAGCAGTTCTTC,CASSVAPTSGAYNEQFF
TRBJ2-3,-,TRBV5-4,TRBD2,TGTGCCAGCAGCTTGGCCGGGACTAGGACAGATACGCAGTATTTT,CASSLAGTRTDTQYF
TRBJ1-1,-,TRBV5-1,-,TGCGCCAGCACAGCAGGGAGGGAGACTGAAGCTTTCTTT,CASTAGRETEAFF
TRBJ1-2,-,TRBV18,-,TGTGCCAGCTCACCATCGATCCCTTCCCTGGGTTATGGCTACACCTTC,CASSPSIPSLGYGYTF
TRBJ2-7,-,TRBV20-1,-,TGCAGTGCTGGCTACGAGCAGTACTTC,CSAGYEQYF
TRBJ2-2,once,TRBV5-1,TRBD2,TGCGCTTCTAGCGGGACTACGAACACCGGGGAGCTGTTTTTT,CASSGTTNTGELFF
TRBJ2-7,-,TRBV5-1,-,TGCGCCAGCAGCTTGGGGCAGGGTTCCTACGAGCAGTACTTC,CASSLGQGSYEQYF
TRBJ1-1,-,TRBV6-5,-,TGTGCCAGCAGAAGGATGAGGGGAAACACTGAAGCTTTCTTT,CASRRMRGNTEAFF
TRBJ2-1,-,TRBV5-1,-,TGCGCCAGCAGCTTTGGTTATGCAAGAAATGAGCAGTTCTTC,CASSFGYARNEQFF
TRBJ1-2,-,TRBV9,TRBD1,TGTGCCAGCAGCGTAGAGAAGGACAGGGGAAGCTACACCTTC,CASSVEKDRGSYTF
TRBJ1-2,many,TRBV5-6,TRBD1,TGTGCCAGCAGCTTGGATGGGACAGGGGTAGGCTACACCTTC,CASSLDGTGVGYTF
TRBJ1-1,few,TRBV7-6,TRBD1,TGTGCCAGCAGCTTAGGGACAGGGAACACTGAAGCTTTCTTT,CASSLGTGNTEAFF
TRBJ2-3,-,TRBV7-9,-,TGTGCCAGCAGCTTAGTCTTCGATACGCAGTATTTT,CASSLVFDTQYF
TRBJ1-5,-,TRBV18,-,TGTGCCAGCTCACCACGCGACATTTCCAGCAATCAGCCCCAGCATTTT,CASSPRDISSNQPQHF
TRBJ1-2,-,TRBV6-1,-,TGTGCCAGCAGTGGACAGGCCCGAGGGGGCTACACCTTC,CASSGQARGGYTF
TRBJ1-2,many,TRBV6-5,TRBD1,TGTGCCAGCAGTTACTCGCAGGGGGCGGGCTACACCTTC,CASSYSQGAGYTF
TRBJ2-1,-,TRBV5-4,-,TGTGCCAGCAGCGGGACACCAGCGCCGTACAATGAGCAGTTCTTC,CASSGTPAPYNEQFF
TRBJ2-7,-,TRBV28,-,TGTGCCAGCAGTTTAATCCGGGATCTCTACGAGCAGTACTTC,CASSLIRDLYEQYF
TRBJ1-2,once,TRBV7-3,-,TGTGCCAGCAGCTTAGAAGGGTATGGCTACACCTTC,CASSLEGYGYTF
TRBJ1-4,-,TRBV28,-,TGTGCCAGCAGTTATACAACGCGGAACCAGGGGGAAAAACTGTTTTTT,CASSYTTRNQGEKLFF
TRBJ2-2,-,TRBV9,-,TGTGCCAGCAGCGTAGTGGGGTCGGGCACCGGGGAGCTGTTTTTT,CASSVVGSGTGELFF
TRBJ1-2,-,TRBV11-2,-,TGTGCCAGCAGCCGTGAAGCAGAACTTAACTATGGCTACACCTTC,CASSREAELNYGYTF
TRBJ1-1,-,TRBV5-1,-,TGCGCCAGCAGCTTGGCGGGGGGCGCGGTATCGGAAGCTTTCTTT,CASSLAGGAVSEAFF
TRBJ2-3,-,TRBV5-1,TRBD1,TGCGCCAGCAGCTCAACACCTGCGGCAGGGGGAAGCACAGATACGCAGTATTTT,CASSSTPAAGGSTDTQYF
TRBJ2-7,few,TRBV10-3,TRBD1,TGTGCCATCAGTGAGGGGGACAGGGCCTTCTCCTTC,CAISEGDRAFSF